This T cell receptor (beta chain) was captured in a study of blood T cells in healthy people across ages. About the research overall: In model experiments, template switching was able to capture about one barcoded beta molecule for every two T cells that were present. Study-wide findings and caveats: From one million sequenced T cells, diversity estimates were lower bounds. While age rose, TCR beta diversity per million T cells dropped in a roughly linear way.

This clonotype was found a few times. Its target is unknown. The donors, healthy Caucasians from Russia, were aged roughly 6 to 100. PCR was performed a second time for about 7 to 12 cycles using a sample-barcoded 5' primer and a J-beta primer mix. TCRdb analysed the 5' RACE reads with MiXCR anew, one entry per CDR3 protein. Of 1.5 million to 2 million distinct CDR3 sequences in the sample, approximately 39% were seen once. Germline loops: CDR1 DFQATT, CDR2 SNEGSKA (reference sequence). The V end was cut by 1 base, the J end by 1 base, with 7 bases between. The CDR3 covers 13 residues. The receptor was isolated from a human donor in good health. This rearrangement joins TRBV20-1 to TRBJ2-5, with no clear D. Sequencing input: blood. CDR3 in amino acids: CSARVAVQETQYF. CDR3 DNA sequence: TGCAGTGCTAGAGTTGCGGTCCAAGAGACCCAGTACTTC.